This T cell receptor (beta chain) comes out of a study of T cell responses to AZD1222 COVID-19 vaccine. Study results and limitations: Females outnumbered males among donors, who were mostly white British; clonal diversity was possibly underestimated. Unmutated regions of variants are reportedly targeted by nearly half of spike-specific TCRs. The breadth and depth of Spike-specific TCRs increased once two AZD1222 doses had been given.

Germline trimming cut 7 bases from V and 7 bases from J; bases unmatched to any gene: 9. The CDR3 contains 14 residues. The germline gives CDR1 ENHRY, CDR2 SYGVKD. Repertoires were generated with immunoSEQ multiplex PCR, while TCRdb's copy carries only in-frame clones and drops some. This sample has roughly 120,000 clones, with 70% to 90% found just once. Comments on this clone: The antigen is not known.

The V gene is TRBV10-3, the J gene TRBJ1-2; TRBD1 agrees at 10 bases. This clonotype originated in an adult in good health. Sequencing used peripheral blood, obtained on day 0 of MenACWY control vaccination. This chain's CDR3 is CAIKPGTGVSGYTF. For the CDR3, the DNA is TGTGCCATCAAGCCCGGGACAGGGGTTAGTGGCTACACCTTC.